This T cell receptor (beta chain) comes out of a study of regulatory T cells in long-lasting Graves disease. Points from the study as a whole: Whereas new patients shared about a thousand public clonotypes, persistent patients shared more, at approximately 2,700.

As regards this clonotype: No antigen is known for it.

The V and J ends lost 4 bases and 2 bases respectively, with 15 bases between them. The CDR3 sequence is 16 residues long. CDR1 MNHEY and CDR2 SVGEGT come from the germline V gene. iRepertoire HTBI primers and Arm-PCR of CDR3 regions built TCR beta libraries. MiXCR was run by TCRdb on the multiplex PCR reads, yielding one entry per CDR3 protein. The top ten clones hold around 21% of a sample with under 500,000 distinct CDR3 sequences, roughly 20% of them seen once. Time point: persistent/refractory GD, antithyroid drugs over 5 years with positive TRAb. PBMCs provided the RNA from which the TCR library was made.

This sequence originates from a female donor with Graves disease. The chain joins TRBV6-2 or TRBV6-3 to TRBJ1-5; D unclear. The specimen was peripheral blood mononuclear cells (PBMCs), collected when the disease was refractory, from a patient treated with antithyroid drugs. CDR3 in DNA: TGTGCCAGCAGTTCGTCCGGAATTAGTGGCAATCAGCCCCAGCATTTT. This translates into CASSSSGISGNQPQHF.